This TCR beta chain was sequenced during a study of cytomegalovirus exposure and HLA in healthy donors. Study-level results: Later analysis identified a missense DCLRE1C variant that was linked to TCR beta V- and J-gene trimming.

This clone was picked up one time. As yet, its antigen is unknown. The PCR made use of 60 Vbeta and 13 Jbeta primers. TCRdb keeps only in-frame clones here, not all; method: immunoSEQ multiplex PCR. The repertoire holds 150,000 to 200,000 clones, with approximately 84% as singletons. J gave up 6 bases and V 8 bases, and 6 bases lay outside the gene matches. This CDR3 has 12 amino acids. CDR1 is LNHDA and CDR2 is SQIVND in the germline V gene (reference sequence). The chain links TRBV19 to TRBJ1-2, with 7 bases matching TRBD1. Sequencing input: PBMCs. The receptor was isolated from a woman in her 40s in good health and CMV-seropositive. In DNA form, the CDR3 reads TGTGCCAGTCAAGCCGACAGGGATGGCTACACCTTC. Translated, it gives CASQADRDGYTF.